This T cell receptor beta chain derives from a study of cytomegalovirus exposure and HLA in healthy donors. Researchers ran the PCR with 60 Vbeta and 13 Jbeta primers. Some clones are missing from TCRdb's copy, which holds only in-frame ones; the method was immunoSEQ multiplex PCR. The data hold more than 75,000 clones, with under 80% observed a single time. The CDR3 is 11 residues long. Per the germline V gene, CDR1 is SNHLY and CDR2 is FYNNEI. The V end lost 6 bases, the J end lost 8 bases, and 8 bases lay between the germline ends. The V and J genes are TRBV2 and TRBJ2-1; tentatively, D is TRBD2 (6 bases). Specimen: PBMCs. The TCR comes from a man in his forties in good health and CMV-seropositive. The CDR3 region has the DNA TGTGCCAGCAGGGAGGGGCATGAGCAGTTCTTC. It yields the protein CASREGHEQFF.